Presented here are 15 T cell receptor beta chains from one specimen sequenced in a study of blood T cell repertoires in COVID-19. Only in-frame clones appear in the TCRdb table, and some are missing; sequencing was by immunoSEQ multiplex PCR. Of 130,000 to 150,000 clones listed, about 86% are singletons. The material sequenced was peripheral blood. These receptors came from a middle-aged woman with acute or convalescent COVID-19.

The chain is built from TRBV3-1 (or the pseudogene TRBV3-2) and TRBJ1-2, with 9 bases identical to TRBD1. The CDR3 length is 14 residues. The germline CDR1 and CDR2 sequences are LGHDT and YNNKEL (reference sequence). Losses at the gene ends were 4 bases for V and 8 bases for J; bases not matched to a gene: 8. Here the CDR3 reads CASSPGTGYRGYTF. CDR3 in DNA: TGTGCCAGCAGCCCCGGGACAGGGTATCGGGGCTACACCTTC.

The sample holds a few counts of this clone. The CDR3 DNA sequence: TGTGCCAGCAGTATAGCACAGGGTAACGAGCAGTACTTC. It yields the protein CASSIAQGNEQYF. The chain carries TRBV6-5 and TRBJ2-7; possible D gene TRBD1, 6 bases. Trimming removed 5 bases at V and 5 bases at J, with 13 bases between. CDR3 length: 13 residues. Germline CDR1 and CDR2: MNHEY and SVGAGI.

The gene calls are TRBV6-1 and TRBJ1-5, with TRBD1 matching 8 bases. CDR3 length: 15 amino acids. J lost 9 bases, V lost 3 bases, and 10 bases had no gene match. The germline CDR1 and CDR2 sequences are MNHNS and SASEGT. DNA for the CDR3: TGTGCCAGCAGTGACCTCCGGGACAGGTGGCGGCCCCAGCATTTT. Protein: CASSDLRDRWRPQHF.

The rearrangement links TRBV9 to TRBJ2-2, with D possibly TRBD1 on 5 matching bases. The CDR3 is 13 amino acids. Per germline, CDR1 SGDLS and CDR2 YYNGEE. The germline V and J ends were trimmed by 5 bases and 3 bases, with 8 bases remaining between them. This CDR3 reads CASSDSYTGELFF. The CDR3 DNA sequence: TGTGCCAGCAGTGACAGCTACACCGGGGAGCTGTTTTTT.

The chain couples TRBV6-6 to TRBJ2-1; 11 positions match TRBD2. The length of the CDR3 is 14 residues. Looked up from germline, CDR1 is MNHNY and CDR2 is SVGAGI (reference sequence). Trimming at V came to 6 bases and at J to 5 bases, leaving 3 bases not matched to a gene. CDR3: CASSLAGGNNEQFF. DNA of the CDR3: TGTGCCAGCAGCTTAGCGGGGGGGAACAATGAGCAGTTCTTC.

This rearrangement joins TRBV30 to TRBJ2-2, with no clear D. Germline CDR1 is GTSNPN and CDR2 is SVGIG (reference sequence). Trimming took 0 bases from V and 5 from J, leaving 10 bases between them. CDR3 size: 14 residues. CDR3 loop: CAWSVPRRTGELFF. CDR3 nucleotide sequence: TGTGCCTGGAGTGTACCTAGACGAACCGGGGAGCTGTTTTTT.

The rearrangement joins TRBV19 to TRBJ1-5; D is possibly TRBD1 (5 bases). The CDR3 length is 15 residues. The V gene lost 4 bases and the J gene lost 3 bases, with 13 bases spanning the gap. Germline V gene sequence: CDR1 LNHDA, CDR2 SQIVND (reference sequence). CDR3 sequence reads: CASSRWGGNNQPQHF. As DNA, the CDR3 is TGTGCCAGTAGTAGATGGGGGGGGAACAATCAGCCCCAGCATTTT.

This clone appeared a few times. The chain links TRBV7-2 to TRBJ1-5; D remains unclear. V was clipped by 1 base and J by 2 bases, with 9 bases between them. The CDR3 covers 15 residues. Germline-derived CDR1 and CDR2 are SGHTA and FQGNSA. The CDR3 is CASSLVRERNQPQHF. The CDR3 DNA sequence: TGTGCCAGCAGCTTAGTACGGGAGCGCAATCAGCCCCAGCATTTT.

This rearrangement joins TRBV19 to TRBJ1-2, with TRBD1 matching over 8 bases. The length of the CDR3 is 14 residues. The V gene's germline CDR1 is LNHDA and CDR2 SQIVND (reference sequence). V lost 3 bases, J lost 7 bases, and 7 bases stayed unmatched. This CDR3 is CASSIADRVGGYTF. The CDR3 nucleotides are TGTGCCAGTAGTATTGCGGACAGGGTAGGTGGCTACACCTTC. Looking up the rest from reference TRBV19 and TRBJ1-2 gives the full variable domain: DGGITQSPKYLFRKEGQNVTLSCEQNLNHDAMYWYRQDPGQGLRLIYYSQIVNDFQKGDIAEGYSVSREKKESFPLTVTSAQKNPTAFYLCASSIADRVGGYTFGSGTRLTVV.

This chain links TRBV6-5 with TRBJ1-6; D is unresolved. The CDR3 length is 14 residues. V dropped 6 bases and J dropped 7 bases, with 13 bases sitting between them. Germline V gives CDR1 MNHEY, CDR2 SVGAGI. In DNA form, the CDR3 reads TGTGCCAGCAGGCGAGAGGAGGGAAATTCACCCCTCCACTTT. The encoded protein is CASRREEGNSPLHF.

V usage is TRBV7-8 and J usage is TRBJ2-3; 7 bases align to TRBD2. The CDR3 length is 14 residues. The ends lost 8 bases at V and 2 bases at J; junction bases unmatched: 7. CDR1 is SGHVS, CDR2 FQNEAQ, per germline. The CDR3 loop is CASHEAGITDTQYF. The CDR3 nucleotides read TGTGCCAGCCATGAAGCGGGGATCACAGATACGCAGTATTTT.

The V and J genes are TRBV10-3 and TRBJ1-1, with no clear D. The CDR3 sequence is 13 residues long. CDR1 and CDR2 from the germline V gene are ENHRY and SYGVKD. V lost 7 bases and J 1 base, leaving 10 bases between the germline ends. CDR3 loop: CAITDSTNTEAFF. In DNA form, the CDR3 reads TGTGCCATCACGGACTCAACGAACACTGAAGCTTTCTTT.

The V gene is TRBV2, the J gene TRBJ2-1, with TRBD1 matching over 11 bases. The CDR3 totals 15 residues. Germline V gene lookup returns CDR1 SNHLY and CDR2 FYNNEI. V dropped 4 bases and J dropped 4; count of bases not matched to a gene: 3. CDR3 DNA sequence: TGTGCCAGCAGTGTGGACAGGGGGCTTTACAATGAGCAGTTCTTC. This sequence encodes CASSVDRGLYNEQFF.

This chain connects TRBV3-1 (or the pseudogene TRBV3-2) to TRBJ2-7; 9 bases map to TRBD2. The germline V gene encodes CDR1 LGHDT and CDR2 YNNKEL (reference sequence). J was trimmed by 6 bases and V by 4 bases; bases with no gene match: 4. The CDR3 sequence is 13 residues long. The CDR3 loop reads CASSPVAGAEQYF. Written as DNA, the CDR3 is TGTGCCAGCAGCCCAGTAGCGGGAGCCGAGCAGTACTTC.

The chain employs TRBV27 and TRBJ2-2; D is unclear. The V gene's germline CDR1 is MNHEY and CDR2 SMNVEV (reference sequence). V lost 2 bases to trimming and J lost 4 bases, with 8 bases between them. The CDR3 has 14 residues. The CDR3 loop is CASSLGGPTGELFF. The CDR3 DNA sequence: TGTGCCAGCAGTTTAGGCGGCCCCACCGGGGAGCTGTTTTTT.